This T cell receptor (beta chain) was identified in a study of blood T cells in healthy people across ages. Germline V gives CDR1 MNHNS, CDR2 SASEGT. This CDR3 is built from 14 residues. This clonotype was seen a few times. Primers used in a second PCR of roughly 6 to 12 cycles were a sample-barcoded 5' primer and a J-beta primer mix. TCRdb reanalysed the 5' RACE reads using MiXCR and keeps one entry per CDR3 protein. The sample has 600,000 to 1,000,000 distinct CDR3 sequences, 58% seen once. Sequences were obtained from blood. The J gene is TRBJ2-5, the V gene TRBV6-1, with a weak D call TRBD2 (6 bases). The J call could be wrong; TRBJ2-7 is a better fit for the DNA end. The clonotype was recovered from a man aged 30-40 years in good health. The CDR3 reads CASSGRGGRNEQYF. DNA of the CDR3: TGTGCCAGCAGTGGAAGGGGAGGTCGGAACGAGCAGTACTTC.